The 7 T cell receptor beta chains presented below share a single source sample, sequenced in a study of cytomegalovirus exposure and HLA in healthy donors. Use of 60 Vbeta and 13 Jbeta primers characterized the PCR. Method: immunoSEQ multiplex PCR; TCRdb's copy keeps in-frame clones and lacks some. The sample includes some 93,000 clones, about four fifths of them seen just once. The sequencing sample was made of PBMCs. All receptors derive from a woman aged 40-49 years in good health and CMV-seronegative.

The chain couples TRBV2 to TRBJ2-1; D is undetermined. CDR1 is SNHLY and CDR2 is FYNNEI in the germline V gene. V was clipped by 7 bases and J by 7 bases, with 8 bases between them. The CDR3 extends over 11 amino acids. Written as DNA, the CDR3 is TGTGCCAGCACATGGCGGAATGAGCAGTTCTTC. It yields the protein CASTWRNEQFF.

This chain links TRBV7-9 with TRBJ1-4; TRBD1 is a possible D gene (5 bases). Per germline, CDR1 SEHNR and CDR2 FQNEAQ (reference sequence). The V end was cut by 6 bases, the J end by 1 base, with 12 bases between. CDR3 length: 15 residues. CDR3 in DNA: TGTGCCAGCAGTTTTACAGGACAAACTAATGAAAAACTGTTTTTT. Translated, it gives CASSFTGQTNEKLFF. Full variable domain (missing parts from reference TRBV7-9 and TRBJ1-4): DTGVSQNPRHKITKRGQNVTFRCDPISEHNRLYWYRQTLGQGPEFLTYFQNEAQLEKSRLLSDRFSAERPKGSFSTLEIQRTEQGDSAMYLCASSFTGQTNEKLFFGSGTQLSVL.

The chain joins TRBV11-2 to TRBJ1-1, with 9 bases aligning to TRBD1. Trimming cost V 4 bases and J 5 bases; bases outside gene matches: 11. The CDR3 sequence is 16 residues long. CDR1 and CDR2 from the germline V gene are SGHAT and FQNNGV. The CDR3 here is CASSSRDRVILTEAFF. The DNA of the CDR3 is TGTGCCAGCAGCTCCCGGGACAGGGTTATTCTAACTGAAGCTTTCTTT.

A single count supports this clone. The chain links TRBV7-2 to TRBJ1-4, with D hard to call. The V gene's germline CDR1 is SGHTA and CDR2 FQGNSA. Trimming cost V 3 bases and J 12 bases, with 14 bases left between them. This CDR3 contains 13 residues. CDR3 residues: CASSFPPAEELFF. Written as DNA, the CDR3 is TGTGCCAGCAGCTTCCCGCCAGCGGAAGAACTGTTTTTT.

The CDR3 nucleotides read TGTGCCTGGAGTGTGGCAGGGATACGCACAGATACGCAGTATTTT. It yields the protein CAWSVAGIRTDTQYF. The rearrangement links TRBV30 to TRBJ2-3, with D possibly being TRBD1 (5 bases). Per the germline V gene, CDR1 is GTSNPN and CDR2 is SVGIG (reference sequence). The CDR3 length is 15 residues. Trimming removed 0 bases at V and 1 base at J, with 11 bases between. Together with reference TRBV30 and TRBJ2-3, the CDR3 gives the full variable domain: SQTIHQWPATLVQPVGSPLSLECTVEGTSNPNLYWYRQAAGRGLQLLFYSVGIGQISSEVPQNLSASRPQDRQFILSSKKLLLSDSGFYLCAWSVAGIRTDTQYFGPGTRLTVL.

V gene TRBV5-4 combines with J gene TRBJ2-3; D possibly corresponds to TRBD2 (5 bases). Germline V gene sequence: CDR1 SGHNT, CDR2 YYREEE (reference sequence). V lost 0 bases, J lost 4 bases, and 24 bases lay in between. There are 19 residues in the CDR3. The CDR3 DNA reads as TGTGCCAGCAGCTTGGTAAAGGGCGGGTGGGAGAGTGTTCCAGATACGCAGTATTTT. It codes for CASSLVKGGWESVPDTQYF.

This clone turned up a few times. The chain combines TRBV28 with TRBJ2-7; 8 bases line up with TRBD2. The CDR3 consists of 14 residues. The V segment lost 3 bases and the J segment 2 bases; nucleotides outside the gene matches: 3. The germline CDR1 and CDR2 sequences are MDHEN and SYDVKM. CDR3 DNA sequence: TGTGCCAGCAGTTTGGCGGGAGGTACCTACGAGCAGTACTTC. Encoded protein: CASSLAGGTYEQYF.